The rows below give T cell receptor beta chains drawn from one sample of a study of CD8 T cells in Susac syndrome. TCRdb used MiXCR to reprocess the immunoSEQ multiplex PCR reads, holding one entry per CDR3 protein. Of 77,000 or so distinct CDR3 sequences listed, just under 95% were seen once; the top ten hold around 0.4%. The sequencing input was CD8+ T cells from PBMCs. All receptors derive from a human donor with multiple sclerosis. The CDR3 runs from the conserved cysteine through the conserved F or W. The D gene is left open where the match is weak. The size of a clone is reported for some rows only, either as once, few or many, or as a class for expanded clones.

j_call: TRBJ2-1
clone_size: NA
d_call: NA
v_call: TRBV4-1
cdr3_aa: CASSQDKVNEQFF
cdr3_nt: TGCGCCAGCAGCCAAGATAAGGTTAATGAGCAGTTCTTC

j_call: TRBJ2-2
clone_size: NA
d_call: NA
v_call: TRBV20-1
cdr3_aa: CSAAAANTGELFF
cdr3_nt: TGCAGTGCCGCAGCGGCGAACACCGGGGAGCTGTTTTTT

j_call: TRBJ1-4
clone_size: NA
d_call: NA
v_call: TRBV9
cdr3_aa: CASSVVTSGKLFF
cdr3_nt: TGTGCCAGCAGCGTAGTAACAAGTGGAAAACTGTTTTTT

j_call: TRBJ1-1
clone_size: NA
d_call: NA
v_call: TRBV13
cdr3_aa: CASSLGGTPWDPEAFF
cdr3_nt: TGTGCCAGCAGCTTAGGAGGGACACCATGGGACCCTGAAGCTTTCTTT

j_call: TRBJ2-7
clone_size: NA
d_call: TRBD1
v_call: TRBV12-5
cdr3_aa: CASGSGTGGDEQYF
cdr3_nt: TGTGCTAGTGGCTCCGGGACAGGGGGAGACGAGCAGTACTTC

j_call: TRBJ1-4
clone_size: NA
d_call: NA
v_call: TRBV6-5
cdr3_aa: CASSYRAGEALGTNEKLFF
cdr3_nt: TGTGCCAGCAGTTACCGGGCCGGGGAGGCACTGGGGACTAATGAAAAACTGTTTTTT

j_call: TRBJ2-1
clone_size: NA
d_call: NA
v_call: TRBV30
cdr3_aa: CAWRGFPGVSLDEQFF
cdr3_nt: TGTGCCTGGAGGGGATTTCCGGGAGTGTCCTTGGATGAGCAGTTCTTC

j_call: TRBJ2-7
clone_size: few
d_call: NA
v_call: TRBV12-3/TRBV12-4
cdr3_aa: CASSLNRDEQYF
cdr3_nt: TGTGCCAGCAGTTTAAATCGGGACGAGCAGTACTTC

j_call: TRBJ2-5
clone_size: once
d_call: TRBD1
v_call: TRBV6-2/TRBV6-3
cdr3_aa: CASSYWDRGRETQYF
cdr3_nt: TGTGCCAGCAGTTACTGGGACAGGGGTAGAGAGACCCAGTACTTC

j_call: TRBJ1-5
clone_size: NA
d_call: NA
v_call: TRBV7-6
cdr3_aa: CASSSYRGGLQPQHF
cdr3_nt: TGTGCCAGCAGCTCCTATCGAGGGGGGCTTCAGCCCCAGCATTTT

j_call: TRBJ2-7
clone_size: NA
d_call: NA
v_call: TRBV18
cdr3_aa: CASSPRGAPYEQYF
cdr3_nt: TGTGCCAGCTCACCAAGGGGGGCACCCTACGAGCAGTACTTC

j_call: TRBJ1-1
clone_size: NA
d_call: NA
v_call: TRBV20-1
cdr3_aa: CSLPTGTEAFF
cdr3_nt: TGCAGTCTCCCAACCGGCACTGAAGCTTTCTTT

j_call: TRBJ1-2
clone_size: NA
d_call: NA
v_call: TRBV12-5
cdr3_aa: CASGFRTAPTNYGYTF
cdr3_nt: TGTGCTAGTGGTTTCCGGACAGCCCCTACGAACTATGGCTACACCTTC

j_call: TRBJ2-5
clone_size: NA
d_call: TRBD2
v_call: TRBV27
cdr3_aa: CASSSGTSGGETQYF
cdr3_nt: TGTGCCAGCAGTTCGGGGACTAGCGGGGGTGAGACCCAGTACTTC

j_call: TRBJ1-2
clone_size: NA
d_call: NA
v_call: TRBV5-4
cdr3_aa: CASSPVEGVPGRGYTF
cdr3_nt: TGTGCCAGCAGCCCCGTGGAGGGGGTCCCGGGGCGAGGCTACACCTTC

j_call: TRBJ1-6
clone_size: NA
d_call: NA
v_call: TRBV27
cdr3_aa: CASSRGSYNSPLHF
cdr3_nt: TGTGCCAGCAGTCGGGGGTCCTATAATTCACCCCTCCACTTT

j_call: TRBJ1-4
clone_size: once
d_call: TRBD1
v_call: TRBV12-3/TRBV12-4
cdr3_aa: CASRLAGGIEKLFF
cdr3_nt: TGTGCCAGCAGATTGGCAGGGGGCATTGAAAAACTGTTTTTT

j_call: TRBJ2-7
clone_size: NA
d_call: NA
v_call: TRBV20-1
cdr3_aa: CSARGHSDYEQYF
cdr3_nt: TGCAGTGCTAGAGGGCACAGCGATTACGAGCAGTACTTC

j_call: TRBJ2-7
clone_size: NA
d_call: TRBD2
v_call: TRBV7-8
cdr3_aa: CASSLAGGLAYEQYF
cdr3_nt: TGTGCCAGCAGCTTAGCGGGGGGACTAGCCTACGAGCAGTACTTC

j_call: TRBJ1-5
clone_size: NA
d_call: NA
v_call: TRBV5-1
cdr3_aa: CASSPEGYSNQPQHF
cdr3_nt: TGCGCCAGCAGCCCGGAGGGGTATAGCAATCAGCCCCAGCATTTT